These 11 T cell receptor beta chains came from one sample sequenced in a study of OX40 agonist ivuxolimab in advanced cancers. Generated by immunoSEQ multiplex PCR, the TCRdb table keeps only in-frame clones and is missing some. The sample has 55,000 to 65,000 clones, less than 90% seen once. The starting material was CD4+ or CD8+ T cells sorted from blood, obtained in a trial of the OX40 agonist ivuxolimab. These receptors all come from an adult with an advanced solid tumor such as melanoma, head and neck, liver or kidney cancer.

This chain joins TRBV6-5 and TRBJ2-5; D tentatively reads TRBD1 or TRBD2 (5 bases each). V lost 5 bases to trimming and J lost 4 bases, with 11 bases between them. The germline CDR1 and CDR2 sequences are MNHEY and SVGAGI. The CDR3 covers 13 residues. CDR3 region: CASSGTVTETQYF. Here the CDR3 DNA reads TGTGCCAGCAGTGGGACGGTAACAGAGACCCAGTACTTC.

The chain uses TRBV5-3 and TRBJ2-5; 7 bases line up with TRBD2. TRBV5-3 qualifies as an ORF whose function is uncertain. The CDR3 loop spans 19 amino acids. J was trimmed by 2 bases and V by 6 bases; bases with no gene match: 22. The CDR3 region is CARTRYRPGRGEKQETQYF. Here the CDR3 DNA reads TGTGCCAGAACGCGATACAGACCCGGCCGGGGGGAAAAACAAGAGACCCAGTACTTC.

The V gene is TRBV11-3, the J gene TRBJ2-5; TRBD1 matches 8 bases. V shed 1 base, J shed 4 bases, and the junction held 11 bases outside the gene matches. Germline-derived CDR1 and CDR2 are SGHNT and YENEEA. The CDR3 has 17 residues. The CDR3 nucleotides read TGTGCCAGCAGCTTAGGAGCCTTAGGACAGGGCCTAGAGACCCAGTACTTC. Translation gives CASSLGALGQGLETQYF.

The chain joins TRBV9 to TRBJ1-4; tentatively, D is TRBD1 (5 bases). CDR1 is SGDLS, CDR2 YYNGEE, per germline. This CDR3 spans 15 amino acids. The V and J ends lost 3 bases and 7 bases respectively, with 16 bases between them. The CDR3 is CASSERAAGIEKLFF. The CDR3 region has the DNA TGTGCCAGCAGCGAGAGGGCGGCAGGGATTGAAAAACTGTTTTTT.

The sample holds a few counts of this clone. The chain couples TRBV9 to TRBJ2-3; no definite D call. The CDR3 is made up of 13 amino acids. Germline CDR1 SGDLS, CDR2 YYNGEE. The V end lost 1 base, the J end lost 4 bases, and 7 bases lay between the germline ends. The CDR3: CASSVQVSDTQYF. The CDR3 DNA follows: TGTGCCAGCAGCGTACAAGTGTCAGATACGCAGTATTTT.

The chain carries TRBV28 and TRBJ2-7; TRBD2 agrees at 7 bases. V was clipped by 4 bases and J by 2 bases; unmatched bases: 2. The germline V gene encodes CDR1 MDHEN and CDR2 SYDVKM. This CDR3 is 13 amino acids long. CDR3 sequence reads: CASSYAGAYEQYF. CDR3 DNA: TGTGCCAGCAGTTATGCGGGGGCCTACGAGCAGTACTTC.

The CDR3 DNA reads as TGTGCCAGCAGCCCCCAATCGGGGCACAATTCTAACTATGGCTACACCTTC. It specifies CASSPQSGHNSNYGYTF. This chain links TRBV4-2 with TRBJ1-2, with D perhaps matching TRBD1 (5 bases). The CDR3 spans 17 residues. V was cut by 4 bases and J by 0 bases, with 18 bases left in between. The V gene's germline CDR1 is LGHNA and CDR2 YNFKEQ.

This chain connects TRBV30 to TRBJ1-1, with a weak D call TRBD1 (5 bases). The germline V gene has CDR1 GTSNPN and CDR2 SVGIG (reference sequence). The CDR3 is 13 residues long. Deletions cut 5 bases from V and 5 bases from J, with 15 bases between. CDR3 sequence (DNA): TGTGCCTGGGGGGACCGGCCAGAAACTGAAGCTTTCTTT. Protein: CAWGDRPETEAFF.

The chain employs TRBV4-2 and TRBJ1-2; tentative D call: TRBD1 (5 bases). Germline V gene lookup returns CDR1 LGHNA and CDR2 YNFKEQ. This CDR3 comprises 14 residues. Trimming removed 0 bases at V and 2 bases at J, with 7 bases between. This CDR3 reads CASSQEGGNYGYTF. Here the CDR3 DNA reads TGTGCCAGCAGCCAAGAGGGGGGGAACTATGGCTACACCTTC.

This chain connects TRBV18 to TRBJ2-7, with 8 bases identical to TRBD2. The J segment lost 4 bases and the V segment lost 3 bases, leaving 17 bases of the junction unmatched. Germline V gene data show CDR1 as KGHSH and CDR2 as LQKENI. The CDR3 sequence is 18 residues long. CDR3 amino acids: CASSPAGGRGGLRYEQYF. CDR3 nucleotides: TGTGCCAGCTCACCCGCCGGGGGTCGCGGGGGGCTTAGGTACGAGCAGTACTTC.

As to this clone: This sample also contains other DNA sequences that code for the same CDR3. This sequence joins TRBV28 and TRBJ2-7, with TRBD1 identical over 8 bases. Germline CDR1 and CDR2: MDHEN and SYDVKM. V gave up 3 bases and J gave up 2 bases; unmatched junction bases: 0. The length of the CDR3 is 13 residues. The CDR3 DNA is TGTGCCAGCAGTTTGACAGGGGCCTACGAGCAGTACTTC. Protein sequence: CASSLTGAYEQYF.